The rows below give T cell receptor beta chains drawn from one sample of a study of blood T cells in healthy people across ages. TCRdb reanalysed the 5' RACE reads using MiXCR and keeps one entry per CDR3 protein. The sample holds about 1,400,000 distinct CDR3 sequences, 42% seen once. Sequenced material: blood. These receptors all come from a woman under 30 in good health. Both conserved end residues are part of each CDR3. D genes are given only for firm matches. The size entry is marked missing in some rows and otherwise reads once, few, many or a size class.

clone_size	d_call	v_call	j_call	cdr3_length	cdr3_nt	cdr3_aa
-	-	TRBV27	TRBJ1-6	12	TGTGCCAGCAGTTCCTTACGGTCACCCCTCCACTTT	CASSSLRSPLHF
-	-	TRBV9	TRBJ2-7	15	TGTGCCAGCAGCCCAGAACCAAGGGATAACCACGAGCAGTACTTC	CASSPEPRDNHEQYF
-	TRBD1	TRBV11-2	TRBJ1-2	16	TGTGCCAGCAGCTTCTTACTGGGACAGGGATCGGGAGGCTACACCTTC	CASSFLLGQGSGGYTF
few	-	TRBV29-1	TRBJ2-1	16	TGCAGCGCCATACGTAGCCGTCCTACCTCCTACAATGAGCAGTTCTTC	CSAIRSRPTSYNEQFF
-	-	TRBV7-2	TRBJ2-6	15	TGTGCCAGCAGCTCCCCGTACTCTGGGGCCAACGTCCTGACTTTC	CASSSPYSGANVLTF
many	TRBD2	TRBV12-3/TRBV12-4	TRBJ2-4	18	TGTGCCAGCAGTCCACCGACTAGCGGGGGGGGGGCCAAAAACATTCAGTACTTC	CASSPPTSGGGAKNIQYF
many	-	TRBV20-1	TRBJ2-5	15	TGCAGTGCTACCGACTGGGCAGCAAGTAAAGAGACCCAGTACTTC	CSATDWAASKETQYF
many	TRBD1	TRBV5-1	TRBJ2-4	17	TGCGCCAGCAGCTTACCGGGACAGGACTTAGCCAAAAACATTCAGTACTTC	CASSLPGQDLAKNIQYF
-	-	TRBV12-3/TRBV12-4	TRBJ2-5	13	TGTGCCAGCACCCTCGGCCTTCAAGAGACCCAGTACTTC	CASTLGLQETQYF
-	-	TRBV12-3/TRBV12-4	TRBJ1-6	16	TGTGCCAGCAGCCCCGATCTCGGACAGTATAATTCACCCCTCCACTTT	CASSPDLGQYNSPLHF
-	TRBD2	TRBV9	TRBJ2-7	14	TGTGCCAGCAGCGTCGGCGGGGGGCCCGGCGGGCAGTACTTC	CASSVGGGPGGQYF